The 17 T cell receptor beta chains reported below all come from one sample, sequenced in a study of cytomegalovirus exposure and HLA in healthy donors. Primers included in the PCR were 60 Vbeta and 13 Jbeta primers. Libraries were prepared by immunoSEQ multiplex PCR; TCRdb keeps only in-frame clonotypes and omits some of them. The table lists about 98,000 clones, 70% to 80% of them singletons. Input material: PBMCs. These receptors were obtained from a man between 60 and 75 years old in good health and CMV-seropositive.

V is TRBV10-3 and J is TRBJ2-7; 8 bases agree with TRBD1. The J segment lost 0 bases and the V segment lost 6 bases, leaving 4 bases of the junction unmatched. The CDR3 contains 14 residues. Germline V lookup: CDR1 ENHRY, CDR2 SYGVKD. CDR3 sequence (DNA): TGTGCCATCAGACCGGGACAGGTCTCCTACGAGCAGTACTTC. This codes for CAIRPGQVSYEQYF.

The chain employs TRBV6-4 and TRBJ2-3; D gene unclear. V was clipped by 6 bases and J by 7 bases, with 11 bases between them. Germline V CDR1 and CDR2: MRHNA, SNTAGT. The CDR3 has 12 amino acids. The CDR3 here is CASSPLRHTQYF. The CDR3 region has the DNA TGTGCCAGCAGCCCTCTGCGCCATACGCAGTATTTT.

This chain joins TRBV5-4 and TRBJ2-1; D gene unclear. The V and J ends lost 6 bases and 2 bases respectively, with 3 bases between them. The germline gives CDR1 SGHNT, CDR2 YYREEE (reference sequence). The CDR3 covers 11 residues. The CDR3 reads CASTTYNEQFF. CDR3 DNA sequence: TGTGCCAGCACAACCTACAATGAGCAGTTCTTC.

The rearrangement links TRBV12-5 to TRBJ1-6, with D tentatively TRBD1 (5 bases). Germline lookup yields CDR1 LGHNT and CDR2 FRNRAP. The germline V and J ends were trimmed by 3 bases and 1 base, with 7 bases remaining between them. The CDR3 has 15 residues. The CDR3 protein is CASGLTGSYNSPLHF. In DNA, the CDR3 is TGTGCTAGTGGTTTAACAGGTTCCTATAATTCACCCCTCCACTTT.

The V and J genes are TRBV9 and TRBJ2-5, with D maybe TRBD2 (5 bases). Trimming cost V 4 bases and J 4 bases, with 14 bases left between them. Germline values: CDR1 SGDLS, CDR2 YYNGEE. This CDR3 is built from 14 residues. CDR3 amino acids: CASSMPGSRETQYF. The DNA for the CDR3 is TGTGCCAGCAGCATGCCGGGATCCCGAGAGACCCAGTACTTC. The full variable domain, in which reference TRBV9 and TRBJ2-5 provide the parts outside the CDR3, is DSGVTQTPKHLITATGQRVTLRCSPRSGDLSVYWYQQSLDQGLQFLIQYYNGEERAKGNILERFSAQQFPDLHSELNLSSLELGDSALYFCASSMPGSRETQYFGPGTRLLVL.

CDR3 residues: CASSTAGIRGYEQYF. The CDR3 DNA is TGTGCCAGTAGTACCGCAGGGATTCGTGGGTACGAGCAGTACTTC. This rearrangement joins TRBV19 to TRBJ2-7, with D perhaps matching TRBD1 (5 bases). The CDR3 has 15 residues. CDR1 is LNHDA and CDR2 is SQIVND in the germline V gene (reference sequence). V was cut by 4 bases and J by 4 bases, with 17 bases left in between.

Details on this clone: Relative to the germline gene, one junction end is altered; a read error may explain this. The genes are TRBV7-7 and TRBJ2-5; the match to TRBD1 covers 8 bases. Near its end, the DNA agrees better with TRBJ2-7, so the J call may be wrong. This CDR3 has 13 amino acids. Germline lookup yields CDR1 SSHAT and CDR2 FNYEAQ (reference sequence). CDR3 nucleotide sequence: TGTGCTAGCAGCTTGGGGACAGGCTACGAGCAGTACTTC. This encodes CASSLGTGYEQYF.

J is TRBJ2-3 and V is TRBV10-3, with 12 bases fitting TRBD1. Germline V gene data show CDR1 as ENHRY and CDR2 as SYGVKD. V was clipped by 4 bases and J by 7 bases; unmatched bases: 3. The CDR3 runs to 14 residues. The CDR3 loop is CAISVGQGAYTQYF. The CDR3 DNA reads TGTGCCATCAGTGTGGGACAGGGGGCTTATACGCAGTATTTT.

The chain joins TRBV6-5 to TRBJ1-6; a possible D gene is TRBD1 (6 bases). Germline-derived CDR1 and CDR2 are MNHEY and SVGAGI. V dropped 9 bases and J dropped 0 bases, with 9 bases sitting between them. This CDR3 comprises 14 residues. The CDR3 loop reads CASRGSSYNSPLHF. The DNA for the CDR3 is TGTGCCAGTAGGGGGAGCTCCTATAATTCACCCCTCCACTTT.

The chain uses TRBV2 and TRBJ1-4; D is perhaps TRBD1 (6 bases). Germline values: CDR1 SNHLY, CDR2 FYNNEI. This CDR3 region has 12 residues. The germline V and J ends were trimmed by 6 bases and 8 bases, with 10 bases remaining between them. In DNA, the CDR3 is TGTGCCAGCAGCGCCAGGGGAGAAAAACTGTTTTTT. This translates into CASSARGEKLFF.

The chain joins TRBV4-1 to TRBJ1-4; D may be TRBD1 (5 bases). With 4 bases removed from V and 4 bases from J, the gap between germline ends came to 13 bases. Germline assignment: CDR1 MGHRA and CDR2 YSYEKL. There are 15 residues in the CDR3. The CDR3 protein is CASSPPRGVNEKLFF. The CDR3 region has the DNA TGCGCCAGCAGCCCCCCTCGGGGGGTTAATGAAAAACTGTTTTTT.

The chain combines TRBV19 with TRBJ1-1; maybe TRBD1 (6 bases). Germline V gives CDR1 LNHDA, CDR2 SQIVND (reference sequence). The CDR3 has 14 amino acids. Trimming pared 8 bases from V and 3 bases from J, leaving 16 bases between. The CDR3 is CASDSTGWHTEAFF. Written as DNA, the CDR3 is TGTGCCAGTGACTCTACAGGGTGGCACACTGAAGCTTTCTTT.

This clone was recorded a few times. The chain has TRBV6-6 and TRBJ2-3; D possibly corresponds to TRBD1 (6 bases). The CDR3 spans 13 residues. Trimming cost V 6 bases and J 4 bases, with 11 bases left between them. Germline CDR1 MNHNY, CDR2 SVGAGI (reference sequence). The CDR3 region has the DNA TGTGCCAGCAGCCCAGGGGTTCCAGATACGCAGTATTTT. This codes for CASSPGVPDTQYF.

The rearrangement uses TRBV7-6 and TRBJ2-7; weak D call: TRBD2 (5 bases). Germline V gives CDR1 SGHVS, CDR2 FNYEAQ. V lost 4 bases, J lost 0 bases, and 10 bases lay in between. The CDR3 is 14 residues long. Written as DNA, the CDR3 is TGTGCCAGCAGCTCCTTAGCGAGCTCCTACGAGCAGTACTTC. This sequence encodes CASSSLASSYEQYF.

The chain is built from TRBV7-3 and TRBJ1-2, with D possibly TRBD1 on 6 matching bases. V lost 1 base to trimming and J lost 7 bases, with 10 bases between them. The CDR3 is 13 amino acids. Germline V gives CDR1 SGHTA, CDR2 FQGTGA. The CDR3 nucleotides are TGTGCCAGCAGCTTAAAGGCGGACAGTGGCTACACCTTC. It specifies CASSLKADSGYTF. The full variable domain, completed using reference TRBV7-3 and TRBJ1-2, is GAGVSQTPSNKVTEKGKYVELRCDPISGHTALYWYRQSLGQGPEFLIYFQGTGAADDSGLPNDRFFAVRPEGSVSTLKIQRTERGDSAVYLCASSLKADSGYTFGSGTRLTVV.

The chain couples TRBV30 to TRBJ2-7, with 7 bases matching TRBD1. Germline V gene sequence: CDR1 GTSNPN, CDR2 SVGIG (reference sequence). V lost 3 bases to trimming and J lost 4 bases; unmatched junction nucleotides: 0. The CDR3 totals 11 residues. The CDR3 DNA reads TGTGCCTGGAGGGGACAGTACGAGCAGTACTTC. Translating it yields CAWRGQYEQYF.

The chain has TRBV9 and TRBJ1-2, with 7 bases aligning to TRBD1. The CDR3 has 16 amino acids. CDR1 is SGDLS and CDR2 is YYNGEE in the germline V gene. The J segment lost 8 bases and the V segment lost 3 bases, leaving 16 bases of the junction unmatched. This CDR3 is CASSGQGLGGVGGYTF. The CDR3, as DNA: TGTGCCAGCAGCGGACAGGGTTTAGGGGGAGTGGGGGGCTACACCTTC.